A single sample is the source of the 17 T cell receptor beta chains below, sequenced in a study of cytomegalovirus exposure and HLA in healthy donors (dated 2017 in TCRdb). The library was prepared using the immunoSEQ multiplex PCR assay. For the multiplex PCR, a mixture combining 60 forward primers for TCR Vbeta segments and 13 reverse primers for TCR Jbeta segments was used. Entries here come from immuneACCESS through TCRdb and include only in-frame sequences with V and J called. Some clones fail to appear in such tables; in the studies checked, an unresolved V gene covers under half of the shortfall, and the cause of the remainder is unknown. The sample contains about 140,000 clones, roughly 75% of them found a single time. Around 3.2% of the sample lies in the top ten. Sequences were obtained from PBMCs. Receptors were obtained from a man between 35 and 55 years old in good health and CMV-seronegative.

The chain is built from TRBV27 and TRBJ2-1; 10 bases are a match to TRBD2. V shed 2 bases and J 4 bases; nucleotides not matched to a gene: 2. Per the germline V gene, CDR1 is MNHEY and CDR2 is SMNVEV (reference sequence). The CDR3 consists of 15 residues. DNA of the CDR3: TGTGCCAGCAGTTTAGGTAGCGGGGGGTACAATGAGCAGTTCTTC. Translating gives CASSLGSGGYNEQFF.

V usage is TRBV9 and J usage is TRBJ1-2, with 9 bases matching TRBD1. The V and J ends lost 3 bases and 0 bases, in that order; junction bases with no gene match: 9. CDR1 and CDR2 from the germline V gene are SGDLS and YYNGEE. The CDR3 has 17 amino acids. CDR3 sequence (DNA): TGTGCCAGCAGCGCCGGTACAGGGGGCAAAGCTAACTATGGCTACACCTTC. This codes for CASSAGTGGKANYGYTF. Full variable domain (missing parts from reference TRBV9 and TRBJ1-2): DSGVTQTPKHLITATGQRVTLRCSPRSGDLSVYWYQQSLDQGLQFLIQYYNGEERAKGNILERFSAQQFPDLHSELNLSSLELGDSALYFCASSAGTGGKANYGYTFGSGTRLTVV.

This clone has only a few counts. V is TRBV7-8 and J is TRBJ1-1; TRBD1 is a possible D gene (6 bases). Trimming shortened V by 5 bases and J by 11 bases, and 24 bases separated the two germline ends. CDR3 length: 15 residues. The germline CDR1 and CDR2 sequences are SGHVS and FQNEAQ. The CDR3 sequence: CASSVTVQGWGSAFF. The CDR3 DNA follows: TGTGCCAGCAGCGTAACGGTACAGGGTTGGGGTTCGGCTTTCTTT.

V usage is TRBV5-1 and J usage is TRBJ2-5, with 10 bases matching TRBD1. Germline assignment: CDR1 SGHRS and CDR2 YFSETQ. J gave up 11 bases and V 4 bases, and 11 bases lay outside the gene matches. The CDR3 is made up of 14 amino acids. The CDR3 nucleotides are TGCGCCAGCAGCAACCGACAGGGGGCTTGGGAGCAGTACTTC. Translation gives CASSNRQGAWEQYF.

This clone was seen once. The CDR3 coding sequence is TGTGCCAGCAGCATACAGGGACGCAGCTCCTACGAGCAGTACTTC. Encoded protein: CASSIQGRSSYEQYF. The chain combines TRBV7-2 with TRBJ2-7, with a tentative D call TRBD1 (6 bases). There are 15 residues in the CDR3. Germline lookup yields CDR1 SGHTA and CDR2 FQGNSA. The V end was cut by 5 bases, the J end by 0 bases, with 14 bases between.

The chain joins TRBV9 to TRBJ2-5; maybe TRBD2 (5 bases). The J call is uncertain, as TRBJ2-7 better fits the DNA end. This CDR3 has 15 residues. Germline loops: CDR1 SGDLS, CDR2 YYNGEE. The CDR3 coding sequence is TGTGCCAGCAGCGTAGAGGGAGACCCGGCCTACGAGCAGTACTTC. It codes for CASSVEGDPAYEQYF.

The chain combines TRBV6-5 with TRBJ2-3, with D possibly being TRBD2 (6 bases). This CDR3 region has 14 residues. The V gene's germline CDR1 is MNHEY and CDR2 SVGAGI. V lost 6 bases, J lost 8 bases, and 18 bases lay in between. CDR3 sequence (DNA): TGTGCCAGCAGACCCCCCGGGGTGGGGGGTACGCAGTATTTT. Protein sequence: CASRPPGVGGTQYF.

This clone has more than one count but fewer than ten. The V and J genes are TRBV6-1 and TRBJ2-3; TRBD2 might be the D (5 bases). This CDR3 has 14 amino acids. V was trimmed by 2 bases and J by 2 bases, leaving 8 bases between them. Germline V gene sequence: CDR1 MNHNS, CDR2 SASEGT. CDR3 protein: CASSERTYTDTQYF. In DNA, the CDR3 is TGTGCCAGCAGTGAAAGGACTTACACAGATACGCAGTATTTT.

The rearrangement uses TRBV19 and TRBJ2-7; D might be TRBD1 (7 bases). The CDR3 has 16 residues. Trimming took off 4 bases at V and 3 bases at J, with 19 bases between the two ends. CDR1 LNHDA and CDR2 SQIVND come from the germline V gene (reference sequence). The CDR3 here is CASSTRGSGDDYEQYF. In nucleotides, the CDR3 is TGTGCCAGTAGTACCAGGGGGTCGGGGGATGACTACGAGCAGTACTTC.

J is TRBJ2-3 and V is TRBV7-3; TRBD2 aligns across 13 bases. J lost 2 bases, V lost 5 bases, and 4 bases had no gene match. CDR3 length: 16 amino acids. Germline CDR1 is SGHTA and CDR2 is FQGTGA. This chain's CDR3 is CASSPGLAGATDTQYF. Written as DNA, the CDR3 is TGTGCCAGCAGCCCCGGACTAGCGGGGGCCACAGATACGCAGTATTTT.

The gene calls are TRBV5-1 and TRBJ1-2; no definite D call. V dropped 0 bases and J dropped 7 bases, with 7 bases sitting between them. The CDR3 totals 12 residues. Germline loops: CDR1 SGHRS, CDR2 YFSETQ. CDR3 residues: CASSLDQSGYTF. CDR3 DNA: TGCGCCAGCAGCTTGGATCAGTCTGGCTACACCTTC.

V and J are TRBV2 and TRBJ2-6, with 8 bases fitting TRBD1. The trim removed 9 bases at V and 0 bases at J, leaving 10 bases unmatched. Germline CDR1 and CDR2: SNHLY and FYNNEI. The CDR3 is made up of 17 amino acids. Here the CDR3 DNA reads TGTGCCAGAGCCCCCACCACAGGGGGCTCTGGGGCCAACGTCCTGACTTTC. It is translated as CARAPTTGGSGANVLTF.

The CDR3, as DNA: TGTGCCAGCAGCTCTTGGGGGACAGGGAGCACAGATACGCAGTATTTT. This codes for CASSSWGTGSTDTQYF. V is TRBV7-9 and J is TRBJ2-3; TRBD1 matches 9 bases. V gave up 4 bases and J gave up 0 bases; unmatched junction bases: 5. CDR3 length: 16 amino acids. The germline V gene encodes CDR1 SEHNR and CDR2 FQNEAQ (reference sequence). The full variable domain, in which reference TRBV7-9 and TRBJ2-3 provide the parts outside the CDR3, is DTGVSQNPRHKITKRGQNVTFRCDPISEHNRLYWYRQTLGQGPEFLTYFQNEAQLEKSRLLSDRFSAERPKGSFSTLEIQRTEQGDSAMYLCASSSWGTGSTDTQYFGPGTRLTVL.

Comments on this clone: Germline is not matched at one junction end, which may reflect a read error. This chain uses TRBV27 with TRBJ2-5; possible D gene TRBD1, 6 bases. The V gene's germline CDR1 is MNHEY and CDR2 SMNVEV (reference sequence). This CDR3 spans 14 amino acids. The CDR3 bases are TGTGCCAGCAGCCCGATAACAGGGCAGGAGACCCATTACTTC. Translation: CASSPITGQETHYF.

This clone was counted between two and nine times. The gene calls are TRBV6-5 and TRBJ2-2, with a possible D match to TRBD1 (5 bases). Trimming took 11 bases from V and 0 from J, leaving 10 bases between them. Germline V lookup: CDR1 MNHEY, CDR2 SVGAGI. The CDR3 totals 13 residues. CDR3 region: CAVQAANTGELFF. For the CDR3, the DNA is TGTGCCGTACAGGCAGCGAACACCGGGGAGCTGTTTTTT.

The J gene is TRBJ2-7, the V gene TRBV11-2; a possible D gene is TRBD1 (6 bases). The germline V gene encodes CDR1 SGHAT and CDR2 FQNNGV. CDR3 length: 14 residues. The V and J ends lost 5 bases and 0 bases respectively, with 11 bases between them. CDR3 bases: TGTGCCAGCAGCCAGGACAGTTCCTCCTACGAGCAGTACTTC. Protein product: CASSQDSSSYEQYF.

The CDR3 nucleotides read TGTGCCAGCAGCCCGCCAACAGGGTATGACGGGGAGCTGTTTTTT. Translating gives CASSPPTGYDGELFF. The chain links TRBV7-3 to TRBJ2-2; the D gene is possibly TRBD1 (6 bases). V dropped 5 bases and J dropped 7 bases, with 17 bases sitting between them. Germline CDR1 and CDR2: SGHTA and FQGTGA. The CDR3 spans 15 residues.